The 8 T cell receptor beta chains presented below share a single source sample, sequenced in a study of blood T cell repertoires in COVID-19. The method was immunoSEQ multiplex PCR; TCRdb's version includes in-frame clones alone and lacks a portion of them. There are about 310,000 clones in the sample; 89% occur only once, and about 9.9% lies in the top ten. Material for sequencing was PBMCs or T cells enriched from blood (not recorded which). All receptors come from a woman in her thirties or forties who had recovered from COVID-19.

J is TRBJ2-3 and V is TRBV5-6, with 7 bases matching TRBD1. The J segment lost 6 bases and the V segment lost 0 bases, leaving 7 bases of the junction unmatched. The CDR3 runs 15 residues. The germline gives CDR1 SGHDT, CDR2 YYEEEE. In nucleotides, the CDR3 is TGTGCCAGCAGCTTGGACAGGGGAGCATCTGATACGCAGTATTTT. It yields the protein CASSLDRGASDTQYF.

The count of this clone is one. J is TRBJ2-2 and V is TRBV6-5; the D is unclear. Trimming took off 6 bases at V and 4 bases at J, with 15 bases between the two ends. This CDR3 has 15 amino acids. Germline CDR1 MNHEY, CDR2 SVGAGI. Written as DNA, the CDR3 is TGTGCCAGCAGGCCCGAGTGGGCAGCCACCGGGGAGCTGTTTTTT. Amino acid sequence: CASRPEWAATGELFF.

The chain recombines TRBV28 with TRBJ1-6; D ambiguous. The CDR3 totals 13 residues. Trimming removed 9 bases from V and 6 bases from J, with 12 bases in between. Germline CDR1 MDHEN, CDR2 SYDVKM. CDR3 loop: CASVLSGNSPLHF. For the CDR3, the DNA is TGTGCCAGTGTCCTCAGTGGTAATTCACCCCTCCACTTT. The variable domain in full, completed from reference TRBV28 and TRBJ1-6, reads DVKVTQSSRYLVKRTGEKVFLECVQDMDHENMFWYRQDPGLGLRLIYFSYDVKMKEKGDIPEGYSVSREKKERFSLILESASTNQTSMYLCASVLSGNSPLHFGNGTRLTVT.

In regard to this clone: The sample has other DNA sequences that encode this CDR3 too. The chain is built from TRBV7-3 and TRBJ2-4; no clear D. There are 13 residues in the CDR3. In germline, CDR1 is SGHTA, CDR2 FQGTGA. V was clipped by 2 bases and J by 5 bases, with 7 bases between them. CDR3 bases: TGTGCCAGCAGCTTAGGCACAGAAAACATTCAGTACTTC. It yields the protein CASSLGTENIQYF.

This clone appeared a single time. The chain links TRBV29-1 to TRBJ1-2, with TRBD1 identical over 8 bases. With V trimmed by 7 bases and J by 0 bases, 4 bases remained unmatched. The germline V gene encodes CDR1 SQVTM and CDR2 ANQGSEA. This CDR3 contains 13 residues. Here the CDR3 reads CSARTGSNYGYTF. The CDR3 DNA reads TGCAGCGCCAGGACAGGGTCTAACTATGGCTACACCTTC.

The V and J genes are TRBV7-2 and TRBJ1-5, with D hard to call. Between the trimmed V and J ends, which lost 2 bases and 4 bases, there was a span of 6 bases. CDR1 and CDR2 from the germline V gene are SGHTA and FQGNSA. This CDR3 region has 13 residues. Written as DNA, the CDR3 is TGTGCCAGCAGCTTATCCCAGAATCAGCCCCAGCATTTT. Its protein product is CASSLSQNQPQHF. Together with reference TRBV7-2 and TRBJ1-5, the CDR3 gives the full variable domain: GAGVSQSPSNKVTEKGKDVELRCDPISGHTALYWYRQSLGQGLEFLIYFQGNSAPDKSGLPSDRFSAERTGGSVSTLTIQRTQQEDSAVYLCASSLSQNQPQHFGDGTRLSIL.

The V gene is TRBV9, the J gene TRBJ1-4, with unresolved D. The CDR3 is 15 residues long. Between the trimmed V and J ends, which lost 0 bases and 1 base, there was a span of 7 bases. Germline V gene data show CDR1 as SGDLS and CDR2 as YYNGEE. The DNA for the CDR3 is TGTGCCAGCAGCGTAGACGGGGAAACTAATGAAAAACTGTTTTTT. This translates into CASSVDGETNEKLFF. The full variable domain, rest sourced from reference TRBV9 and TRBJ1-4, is DSGVTQTPKHLITATGQRVTLRCSPRSGDLSVYWYQQSLDQGLQFLIQYYNGEERAKGNILERFSAQQFPDLHSELNLSSLELGDSALYFCASSVDGETNEKLFFGSGTQLSVL.

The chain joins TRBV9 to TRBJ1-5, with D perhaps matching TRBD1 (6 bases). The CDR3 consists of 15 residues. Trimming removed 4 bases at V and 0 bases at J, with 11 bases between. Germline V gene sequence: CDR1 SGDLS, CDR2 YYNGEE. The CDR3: CASSHQGYSNQPQHF. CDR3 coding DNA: TGTGCCAGCAGCCACCAGGGGTATAGCAATCAGCCCCAGCATTTT.